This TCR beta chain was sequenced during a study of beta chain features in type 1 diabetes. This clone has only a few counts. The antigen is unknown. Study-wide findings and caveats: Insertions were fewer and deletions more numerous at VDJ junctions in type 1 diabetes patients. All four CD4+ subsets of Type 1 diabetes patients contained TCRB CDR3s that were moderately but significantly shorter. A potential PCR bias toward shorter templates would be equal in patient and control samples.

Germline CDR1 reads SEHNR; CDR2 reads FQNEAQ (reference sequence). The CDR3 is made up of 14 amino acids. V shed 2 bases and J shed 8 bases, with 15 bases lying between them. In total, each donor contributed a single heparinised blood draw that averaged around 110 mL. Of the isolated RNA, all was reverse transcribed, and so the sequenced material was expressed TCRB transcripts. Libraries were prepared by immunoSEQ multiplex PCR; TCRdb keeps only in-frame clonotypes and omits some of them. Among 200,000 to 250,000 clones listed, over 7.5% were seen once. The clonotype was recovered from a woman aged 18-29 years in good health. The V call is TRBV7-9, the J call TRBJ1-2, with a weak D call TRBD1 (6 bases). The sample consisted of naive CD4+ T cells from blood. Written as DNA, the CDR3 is TGTGCCAGCAGCTTAACGCCGGGGACATTCGGCTACACCTTC. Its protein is CASSLTPGTFGYTF. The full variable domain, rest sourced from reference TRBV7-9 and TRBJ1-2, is DTGVSQNPRHKITKRGQNVTFRCDPISEHNRLYWYRQTLGQGPEFLTYFQNEAQLEKSRLLSDRFSAERPKGSFSTLEIQRTEQGDSAMYLCASSLTPGTFGYTFGSGTRLTVV.